This T cell receptor (beta chain) was sequenced during a study of vaccination and CD4 T cells after COVID-19. At the level of the study: Post-vaccine sampling followed dose two by a median 72 days (range 14 to 241).

Sequencing of the DNA from cultured CD4+ T cells was carried out with the Oncomine TCR Beta short-read assay. Cultured CD4+ T cells were the source of extracted genomic DNA. TCRdb redid the calling of the PCR reads with MiXCR, one entry per CDR3 protein. In the table there are about 18,000 distinct CDR3 sequences, over 45% of which are singletons. The CDR3 has 16 amino acids. Between the trimmed V and J ends, which lost 4 bases and 3 bases, there was a span of 16 bases. Germline CDR1 reads MDHEN; CDR2 reads SYDVKM. Regarding treatment: approximately 11-day PBMC culture with coronavirus spike peptide pools or control peptides (ViraFEST assay). ViraFEST used peptide pools to expand antigen-specific T cells and subsequently sequenced their TCRs. Comments on this clonotype: No antigen is known for it.

V gene TRBV28 combines with J gene TRBJ1-5; no firm D call. The sequence was collected from a human donor who had recovered from COVID-19. The sample was CD4+ T cells from blood, cultured in vitro, taken before SARS-CoV-2 vaccination. CDR3 sequence reads: CASSSGVGFYNQPQHF. CDR3 sequence (DNA): TGTGCCAGCAGTTCAGGAGTAGGGTTTTACAATCAGCCCCAGCATTTT.